The T cell receptor (beta chain) under discussion was sequenced for a study of cytomegalovirus exposure and HLA in healthy donors. Study summary: Genotyping of 400 or so donors showed that roughly 83% belonged to the Caucasian-associated ancestry cluster. Regarding the study as a whole: The listing of 150 to 200 TCR beta chains classed them as cytomegalovirus-associated. Most subjects had HLA-A and HLA-B alleles reportedly predicted accurately by TCR beta sequences.

13 Jbeta primers and 60 Vbeta primers were used for the PCR. TCRdb's table, derived via immunoSEQ multiplex PCR, lists solely in-frame clones and lacks some. The sample consists of around 250,000 clones, approximately 82% of them appearing once. Germline lookup yields CDR1 SGDLS and CDR2 YYNGEE. The CDR3 consists of 14 residues. Unmatched junction bases numbered 3, after V lost 0 bases and J lost 6 bases. Regarding donors, all were healthy bone marrow donors. Only a few counts were recorded for this clone. Its antigen is undetermined. Sequencing input: PBMCs. This clonotype originated in a woman aged 55-69 years in good health and CMV-seropositive. The chain recombines TRBV9 with TRBJ2-4; TRBD1 agrees at 7 bases. This chain's CDR3 is CASSVGRDRNIQYF. DNA of the CDR3: TGTGCCAGCAGCGTAGGAAGGGACAGAAACATTCAGTACTTC.